One and the same sample provided the 20 T cell receptor beta chains below, sequenced in a study of TIL therapy for anti-PD-1-resistant metastatic lung cancer. The time point here: pre-treatment sample, taken before nivolumab and TIL therapy. Pleural nodules or supraclavicular lymph nodes made up most of the excised metastases sampled. The immunoSEQ assay was v3. Data came from immunoSEQ multiplex PCR; TCRdb stores just in-frame clones and leaves some out. The sample shows about 50,000 clones, around 64% of them seen only once. The starting material was tumor tissue, obtained at baseline. Receptors originate from a person aged 25 to 79 with non-small cell lung cancer.

Here the CDR3 reads CASSERDHEQYF. The CDR3 DNA reads as TGTGCCAGCAGTGAACGGGACCACGAGCAGTACTTC. This chain joins TRBV6-1 and TRBJ2-7; D possibly uses TRBD1 or TRBD2 (5 bases each). The CDR3 loop spans 12 amino acids. The germline V gene has CDR1 MNHNS and CDR2 SASEGT. Trimming took 2 bases from V and 5 from J, leaving 7 bases between them.

The sample holds one count of this clone. V gene TRBV11-2 combines with J gene TRBJ2-7; D not resolved. Trimming took off 5 bases at V and 3 bases at J, with 11 bases between the two ends. The CDR3 has 13 amino acids. Germline CDR1 is SGHAT and CDR2 is FQNNGV. CDR3 coding DNA: TGTGCCAGCAGCCTGGGCGGTATCTACGAGCAGTACTTC. It encodes CASSLGGIYEQYF. Full variable domain (outside the CDR3, taken from reference TRBV11-2 and TRBJ2-7): EAGVAQSPRYKIIEKRQSVAFWCNPISGHATLYWYQQILGQGPKLLIQFQNNGVVDDSQLPKDRFSAERLKGVDSTLKIQPAKLEDSAVYLCASSLGGIYEQYFGPGTRLTVT.

This clone was seen many times. The J gene is TRBJ1-5, the V gene TRBV30; the D is unclear. The germline V and J ends were trimmed by 2 bases and 5 bases, with 13 bases remaining between them. Germline V gene sequence: CDR1 GTSNPN, CDR2 SVGIG (reference sequence). The CDR3 sequence is 14 residues long. The CDR3 protein is CAWSPGGPYQPQHF. The CDR3 DNA reads as TGTGCCTGGAGTCCGGGAGGTCCTTATCAGCCCCAGCATTTT.

The gene calls are TRBV19 and TRBJ1-1, with 8 bases that match TRBD1. The ends lost 6 bases at V and 5 bases at J; junction bases unmatched: 8. The CDR3 spans 14 residues. CDR1 is LNHDA and CDR2 is SQIVND in the germline V gene (reference sequence). The CDR3 nucleotides read TGTGCCAGTAGCCAGACAGGGGCTGGGACTGAAGCTTTCTTT. Protein product: CASSQTGAGTEAFF.

The chain has TRBV7-8 and TRBJ2-1, with 10 bases that match TRBD2. The CDR3 extends over 17 amino acids. The junction had 12 bases not matched to a gene; V was cut back by 3 bases and J by 7 bases. In germline, CDR1 is SGHVS, CDR2 FQNEAQ. This chain's CDR3 is CASSFFSSGRIGNEQFF. DNA of the CDR3: TGTGCCAGCAGCTTCTTTTCTAGCGGGAGAATTGGGAATGAGCAGTTCTTC.

The chain combines TRBV10-3 with TRBJ2-1; 7 bases map to TRBD2. V shed 6 bases, J shed 10 bases, and the junction held 12 bases outside the gene matches. The germline gives CDR1 ENHRY, CDR2 SYGVKD. The CDR3 covers 14 residues. Here the CDR3 DNA reads TGTGCCATCAGCCAGCAGGGCGGGAGAGGGGAGCAGTTCTTC. It encodes CAISQQGGRGEQFF.

The chain uses TRBV11-2 and TRBJ2-3; the match to TRBD2 covers 7 bases. With V trimmed by 3 bases and J by 4 bases, 4 bases remained unmatched. Germline CDR1 SGHAT, CDR2 FQNNGV. The CDR3 has 14 residues. In DNA, the CDR3 is TGTGCCAGCAGCTTCGGACTAGGGGCAGATACGCAGTATTTT. This sequence encodes CASSFGLGADTQYF.

This rearrangement joins TRBV28 to TRBJ1-2; the match to TRBD1 covers 12 bases. V gave up 1 base and J gave up 4 bases; unmatched junction bases: 7. CDR3 length: 17 residues. In germline, CDR1 is MDHEN, CDR2 SYDVKM. This CDR3 reads CASSLSAGQGAIYGYTF. CDR3 bases: TGTGCCAGCAGTTTATCAGCGGGACAGGGGGCGATCTATGGCTACACCTTC.

V usage is TRBV15 and J usage is TRBJ1-4; a weak D match, TRBD1 (5 bases). V was clipped by 4 bases and J by 5 bases, with 17 bases between them. The CDR3 runs to 16 residues. Per germline, CDR1 LNHNV and CDR2 YYDKDF (reference sequence). CDR3 sequence reads: CATSIGLGQGNEKLFF. The CDR3 DNA is TGTGCCACCAGCATAGGTCTGGGGCAGGGAAATGAAAAACTGTTTTTT.

In this sample, this clone turned up a few times. The chain carries TRBV6-5 and TRBJ1-1; no definite D call. The germline V and J ends were trimmed by 0 bases and 1 base, with 9 bases remaining between them. The CDR3 has 15 amino acids. The germline CDR1 and CDR2 sequences are MNHEY and SVGAGI. The CDR3 DNA is TGTGCCAGCAGTTACTCGAAACACCAGAACACTGAAGCTTTCTTT. Protein: CASSYSKHQNTEAFF.

The rearrangement links TRBV19 to TRBJ1-2, with D possibly matching TRBD1 (6 bases). The CDR3 runs 13 residues. Germline lookup yields CDR1 LNHDA and CDR2 SQIVND (reference sequence). V lost 7 bases and J lost 6, with 15 bases in between. CDR3 DNA: TGTGCCAGTACCTCCCGGGACATTAATGGCTACACCTTC. Its translation is CASTSRDINGYTF.

This chain connects TRBV12-1 to TRBJ2-5. TRBV12-1 is noted as a pseudogene. CDR3 length equals 11 residues. This chain's CDR3 is CASSFTETQYF. The CDR3 DNA reads as TGTGCCAGCAGCTTTACAGAGACCCAGTACTTC.

The rearrangement joins TRBV6-4 to TRBJ2-7, with D perhaps matching TRBD1 or TRBD2 (5 bases each). V lost 6 bases, J lost 12 bases, and 12 bases lay in between. Germline loops: CDR1 MRHNA, CDR2 SNTAGT. This CDR3 contains 10 residues. In nucleotides, the CDR3 is TGTGCCAGCAGCCCGGGACCGACGTACTTC. It is translated as CASSPGPTYF.

The V and J genes are TRBV4-3 and TRBJ1-1; D remains ambiguous. Germline loops: CDR1 LGHNA, CDR2 YSLEER. Trimming removed 5 bases from V and 0 bases from J, with 10 bases in between. This CDR3 region has 14 residues. The CDR3 DNA is TGCGCCAGCAGCTCTACTTGGGTGAACACTGAAGCTTTCTTT. It yields the protein CASSSTWVNTEAFF.

This chain links TRBV28 with TRBJ2-7, with D unresolved. The CDR3 runs 13 residues. Germline CDR1 and CDR2: MDHEN and SYDVKM. Trimming took off 5 bases at V and 9 bases at J, with 17 bases between the two ends. The CDR3 DNA follows: TGTGCCAGCAGTCTCTCGGTCCCGATCGTGCAGTACTTC. The encoded protein is CASSLSVPIVQYF.

CDR3 DNA sequence: TGTGCCAGCAGTGTTACAGGGGCCTACGAGCAGTACTTC. The encoded protein is CASSVTGAYEQYF. This chain links TRBV6-1 with TRBJ2-7, with 7 bases identical to TRBD1. CDR3 length equals 13 residues. The ends lost 4 bases at V and 2 bases at J; junction bases unmatched: 2. Germline V gene sequence: CDR1 MNHNS, CDR2 SASEGT.

The chain is built from TRBV12-2 and TRBJ2-3; the table names TRBD2, a call not compared with the DNA. TRBV12-2 is noted as a pseudogene. The CDR3 length is 16 residues. The CDR3 protein is CASRLGIGLAGPTQYF. The CDR3 coding sequence is TGTGCAAGTCGCTTAGGGATCGGACTAGCGGGCCCCACGCAGTATTTT.

There are many counts of this clone. V gene TRBV5-1 combines with J gene TRBJ2-2; no clear D gene. This CDR3 has 12 amino acids. The V end was cut by 6 bases, the J end by 2 bases, with 5 bases between. Looked up from germline, CDR1 is SGHRS and CDR2 is YFSETQ. The CDR3, as DNA: TGCGCCAGCACAATAAACACCGGGGAGCTGTTTTTT. Its translation is CASTINTGELFF.

The V and J genes are TRBV6-5 and TRBJ1-1; a possible D gene is TRBD1 (5 bases). The germline CDR1 and CDR2 sequences are MNHEY and SVGAGI. CDR3 length equals 13 residues. V shed 2 bases and J shed 5 bases, with 9 bases lying between them. The DNA for the CDR3 is TGTGCCAGCAGTTACCCTGGGGGAACTGAAGCTTTCTTT. The encoded protein is CASSYPGGTEAFF.

The chain links TRBV18 to TRBJ2-2; maybe TRBD1 (6 bases). Trimming removed 8 bases at V and 0 bases at J, with 13 bases between. Germline V lookup: CDR1 KGHSH, CDR2 LQKENI. The CDR3 is 15 amino acids. DNA of the CDR3: TGTGCCAGCCGAATTGGACAGACGAACACCGGGGAGCTGTTTTTT. Its protein product is CASRIGQTNTGELFF.